A single TCR beta chain is shown here with its context. Antigen: not known. The entry originates in a study of blood T cells in healthy people across ages. Study outcomes and limitations: The study lacked donor CMV status, which possibly confounded expanded clonotype changes. Roughly linearly, TCR beta diversity per million T cells fell as age increased.

Germline CDR1 is SGHTA and CDR2 is FQGNSA. CDR3 length: 15 amino acids. Trimming cost V 4 bases and J 1 base, with 13 bases left between them. A sample-barcoded 5' primer and a J-beta primer mix were used in a second PCR of roughly 7 to 12 cycles. TCRdb independently ran MiXCR on the 5' RACE reads; one entry per CDR3 protein. The sample lists some 900,000 distinct CDR3 sequences; about 30% were seen once. This clonotype was sampled from an elderly woman in good health. The sample taken for sequencing was blood. The V call is TRBV7-2, the J call TRBJ2-5; a possible D gene is TRBD2 (5 bases). CDR3 bases: TGTGCCAGCAGCTCCGACGGGAAAAGCCAAGAGACCCAGTACTTC. Amino acids: CASSSDGKSQETQYF.